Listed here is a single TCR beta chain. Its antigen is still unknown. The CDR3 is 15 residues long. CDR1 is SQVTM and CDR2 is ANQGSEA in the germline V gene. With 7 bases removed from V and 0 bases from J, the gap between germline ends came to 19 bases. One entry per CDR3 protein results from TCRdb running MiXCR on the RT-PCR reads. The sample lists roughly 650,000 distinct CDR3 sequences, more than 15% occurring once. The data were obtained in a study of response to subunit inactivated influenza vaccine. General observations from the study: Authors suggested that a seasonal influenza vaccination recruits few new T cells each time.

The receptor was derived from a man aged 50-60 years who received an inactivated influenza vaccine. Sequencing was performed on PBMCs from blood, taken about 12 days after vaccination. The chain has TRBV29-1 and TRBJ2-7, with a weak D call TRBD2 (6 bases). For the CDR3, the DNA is TGCAGCGCCTTGGTAGCGGTAAGGAGCTCCTACGAGCAGTACTTC. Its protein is CSALVAVRSSYEQYF.